These 18 T cell receptor beta chains were sequenced from one sample in a study of a mutant IDH1 vaccine in newly diagnosed glioma. Described time point: week 35, safety follow-up. Topical imiquimod was applied with each vaccine dose, which held 300 ug of mutant IDH1 20-mer peptide. The assay was immunoSEQ multiplex PCR, and TCRdb's table has in-frame clones only and misses some. The sample lists 34,000 or so clones, more than 75% occurring once. For these receptors, no antigen is known. Sample: PBMCs, taken from a glioma patient whose treatment included an IDH1 peptide vaccine. The receptors were gathered from a woman in her thirties or forties with glioma.

The gene calls are TRBV7-6 and TRBJ1-1; D is ambiguous. The CDR3 has 14 residues. Trimming removed 5 bases from V and 1 base from J, with 11 bases in between. Germline CDR1 and CDR2: SGHVS and FNYEAQ. The chain's CDR3 is CASSLSPENTEAFF. CDR3 coding DNA: TGTGCCAGCAGCCTCAGCCCGGAGAACACTGAAGCTTTCTTT.

The V call is TRBV18, the J call TRBJ1-4; D is undetermined. Deletions cut 5 bases from V and 2 bases from J, with 9 bases between. The CDR3 covers 14 residues. Germline V CDR1 and CDR2: KGHSH, LQKENI. The DNA for the CDR3 is TGTGCCAGCTCAACCGGGTTTACTAATGAAAAACTGTTTTTT. It codes for CASSTGFTNEKLFF.

The rearrangement links TRBV13 to TRBJ2-3; possibly TRBD2 for D (6 bases). The length of the CDR3 is 13 residues. V was pared by 8 bases and J by 1 base, with 10 bases between. Germline V gene sequence: CDR1 PRHDT, CDR2 FYEKMQ (reference sequence). The CDR3 sequence: CASVGGGTDTQYF. In nucleotides, the CDR3 is TGTGCCAGCGTGGGGGGTGGCACAGATACGCAGTATTTT.

The V and J genes are TRBV2 and TRBJ2-2; 9 bases fit TRBD1. CDR3 length equals 14 residues. J lost 4 bases, V lost 4 bases, and 1 base had no gene match. Germline V gene sequence: CDR1 SNHLY, CDR2 FYNNEI. CDR3 in DNA: TGTGCCAGCAGTGTGGACAGGGGCACCGGGGAGCTGTTTTTT. Encoded protein: CASSVDRGTGELFF. Full variable domain (outside the CDR3, taken from reference TRBV2 and TRBJ2-2): EPEVTQTPSHQVTQMGQEVILRCVPISNHLYFYWYRQILGQKVEFLVSFYNNEISEKSEIFDDQFSVERPDGSNFTLKIRSTKLEDSAMYFCASSVDRGTGELFFGEGSRLTVL.

This chain connects TRBV2 to TRBJ1-1, with unresolved D. V lost 6 bases and J lost 5, with 13 bases in between. CDR1 is SNHLY and CDR2 is FYNNEI in the germline V gene. CDR3 length: 13 residues. The CDR3 reads CASRASGGTEAFF. CDR3 coding DNA: TGTGCCAGCAGGGCTAGCGGAGGGACTGAAGCTTTCTTT.

V usage is TRBV2 and J usage is TRBJ1-6, with D perhaps matching TRBD1 (5 bases). CDR1 is SNHLY and CDR2 is FYNNEI in the germline V gene. Trimming removed 4 bases at V and 8 bases at J, with 12 bases between. CDR3 size: 14 residues. The CDR3 DNA reads as TGTGCCAGCAGTGGGGGGGGGAGCGATTCACCCCTCCACTTT. It encodes CASSGGGSDSPLHF. Full variable domain (rest looked up from reference TRBV2 and TRBJ1-6): EPEVTQTPSHQVTQMGQEVILRCVPISNHLYFYWYRQILGQKVEFLVSFYNNEISEKSEIFDDQFSVERPDGSNFTLKIRSTKLEDSAMYFCASSGGGSDSPLHFGNGTRLTVT.

The chain has TRBV14 and TRBJ1-2; D gene uncertain. V was trimmed by 1 base and J by 6 bases, leaving 9 bases between them. This CDR3 comprises 13 residues. CDR1 is SGHDN and CDR2 is FVKESK in the germline V gene. This CDR3 reads CASSQGPVDGYTF. The DNA of the CDR3 is TGTGCCAGCAGCCAAGGGCCTGTCGATGGCTACACCTTC. The full variable domain, in which reference TRBV14 and TRBJ1-2 provide the parts outside the CDR3, is EAGVTQFPSHSVIEKGQTVTLRCDPISGHDNLYWYRRVMGKEIKFLLHFVKESKQDESGMPNNRFLAERTGGTYSTLKVQPAELEDSGVYFCASSQGPVDGYTFGSGTRLTVV.

This clone has a single count. V and J are TRBV15 and TRBJ2-2; 8 bases line up with TRBD2. Germline V gene data show CDR1 as LNHNV and CDR2 as YYDKDF (reference sequence). The CDR3 is 16 amino acids. The junction had 6 bases not matched to a gene; V was cut back by 3 bases and J by 3 bases. In nucleotides, the CDR3 is TGTGCCACCAGCAGCCCGGGGGGGGTGGACACCGGGGAGCTGTTTTTT. Its protein is CATSSPGGVDTGELFF.

The chain carries TRBV6-1 and TRBJ1-5; TRBD1 matches 7 bases. V was pared by 1 base and J by 6 bases, with 6 bases of the junction left unmatched. Germline CDR1 and CDR2: MNHNS and SASEGT. The CDR3 is made up of 15 amino acids. Written as DNA, the CDR3 is TGTGCCAGCAGTGAAGAGACAGGGCGTAGTCAGCCCCAGCATTTT. It yields the protein CASSEETGRSQPQHF.

This CDR3 is CASSLRGAPETQYF. The CDR3, as DNA: TGTGCCAGCAGTCTTAGAGGGGCGCCGGAGACCCAGTACTTC. This chain joins TRBV27 and TRBJ2-5; D may match TRBD1 or TRBD2 (5 bases each). V lost 5 bases to trimming and J lost 5 bases, with 15 bases between them. CDR1 is MNHEY and CDR2 is SMNVEV in the germline V gene (reference sequence). The CDR3 sequence is 14 residues long.

The chain recombines TRBV7-9 with TRBJ1-5, with D perhaps TRBD1 (6 bases). The germline V gene encodes CDR1 SEHNR and CDR2 FQNEAQ (reference sequence). The CDR3 extends over 15 amino acids. V gave up 5 bases and J gave up 0 bases, with 11 bases separating them. The CDR3: CASSPTGTSNQPQHF. The CDR3 nucleotides are TGTGCCAGCAGCCCCACAGGGACTAGCAATCAGCCCCAGCATTTT.

Only a few counts were recorded for this clone. The chain links TRBV15 to TRBJ2-2, with 10 bases lining up with TRBD2. V shed 3 bases, J shed 3 bases, and the junction held 4 bases outside the gene matches. The CDR3 covers 16 residues. The germline CDR1 and CDR2 sequences are LNHNV and YYDKDF (reference sequence). The CDR3 region is CATSSHGLADTGELFF. The DNA of the CDR3 is TGTGCCACCAGCAGCCACGGACTAGCGGACACCGGGGAGCTGTTTTTT.

The rearrangement links TRBV2 to TRBJ2-7, with a possible D match to TRBD1 (6 bases). The CDR3 length is 15 residues. CDR1 is SNHLY and CDR2 is FYNNEI in the germline V gene. V was clipped by 3 bases and J by 1 base, with 13 bases between them. CDR3 protein: CASSDQKGGSYEQYF. CDR3 coding DNA: TGTGCCAGCAGTGATCAGAAAGGGGGTTCCTACGAGCAGTACTTC.

This sequence joins TRBV5-4 and TRBJ1-2, with unresolved D. Trimming stripped 0 bases from V and 1 base from J, with 16 bases between. CDR3 length: 17 residues. The germline gives CDR1 SGHNT, CDR2 YYREEE (reference sequence). The CDR3 DNA reads as TGTGCCAGCAGCTTGGCTTGGGCGCCCGGGGATAACTATGGCTACACCTTC. Encoded protein: CASSLAWAPGDNYGYTF. Based on the CDR3 plus reference TRBV5-4 and TRBJ1-2, the full variable domain is ETGVTQSPTHLIKTRGQQVTLRCSSQSGHNTVSWYQQALGQGPQFIFQYYREEENGRGNFPPRFSGLQFPNYSSELNVNALELDDSALYLCASSLAWAPGDNYGYTFGSGTRLTVV.

This clone was detected only a few times. V is TRBV10-3 and J is TRBJ1-5, with 10 bases matching TRBD1. There are 12 residues in the CDR3. With 8 bases clipped from V and 7 bases from J, the junction kept 2 bases outside the gene matches. CDR1 and CDR2 (germline): ENHRY, SYGVKD. DNA of the CDR3: TGTGCCATCGGGACAGGGGAACAGCCCCAGCATTTT. As protein: CAIGTGEQPQHF.

The genes are TRBV7-2 and TRBJ1-2; D is perhaps TRBD1 (6 bases). The CDR3 sequence is 16 residues long. The germline gives CDR1 SGHTA, CDR2 FQGNSA. Trimming left V 4 bases short and J 0 bases short, with 15 bases between. CDR3 sequence: CASSSPTGQANYGYTF. The CDR3 DNA sequence: TGTGCCAGCAGCTCACCGACAGGTCAAGCTAACTATGGCTACACCTTC.

The chain is built from TRBV14 and TRBJ1-1; D is ambiguous. Trimming removed 2 bases from V and 7 bases from J, with 17 bases in between. CDR1 and CDR2 from the germline V gene are SGHDN and FVKESK. This CDR3 comprises 15 residues. The DNA of the CDR3 is TGTGCCAGCAGCCAATACAAGGGTGTACCCTTTGAAGCTTTCTTT. This encodes CASSQYKGVPFEAFF.

The chain couples TRBV7-8 to TRBJ2-5; D gene uncertain. CDR3 length equals 12 residues. With 5 bases removed from V and 4 bases from J, the gap between germline ends came to 8 bases. CDR1 is SGHVS and CDR2 is FQNEAQ in the germline V gene. The CDR3 bases are TGTGCCAGCAGCCCTCCGGGAGAGACCCAGTACTTC. It specifies CASSPPGETQYF.